These T cell receptor beta chains were read from a single sample in a study of T cell changes during pregnancy in multiple sclerosis. Measured with immunoSEQ multiplex PCR; TCRdb has only the in-frame clones, and not every one. The profile covers under 70,000 clones, with about nine tenths appearing a single time and under 0.3% taken by the ten largest. The input for sequencing was CD4+ T cells from peripheral blood mononuclear cells, taken after pregnancy. The receptors were gathered from a female donor with multiple sclerosis, enrolled in a pregnancy study. Each CDR3 is given with its conserved first and last residue. Each record gives: J gene, V gene, D gene, clone size, CDR3 length, CDR3 protein, CDR3 DNA. A D gene is named only where the DNA matches it firmly. Clone size, where shown, is once, few, many, or a class for clones that have expanded.

TRBJ1-4 TRBV28 TRBD1 NA 12 CASGDRVEKLFF TGTGCCAGCGGGGACAGGGTTGAAAAACTGTTTTTT
TRBJ1-3 TRBV9 NA NA 15 CASSVGGVAGNTIYF TGTGCCAGCAGCGTAGGGGGGGTTGCTGGAAACACCATATATTTT
TRBJ1-5 TRBV15 NA NA 17 CATSREVSGVLIQPQHF TGTGCCACCAGCAGAGAAGTATCGGGGGTGCTAATTCAGCCCCAGCATTTT
TRBJ1-1 TRBV4-1 NA NA 16 CASSQEGSGEETEAFF TGCGCCAGCAGCCAAGAAGGGAGCGGGGAGGAGACTGAAGCTTTCTTT
TRBJ1-1 TRBV28 NA NA 13 CASSWGGGTEAFF TGTGCCAGCAGTTGGGGTGGAGGCACTGAAGCTTTCTTT
TRBJ1-2 TRBV5-1 NA NA 12 CASSYTGLEGTF TGCGCCAGCAGCTATACAGGGCTCGAGGGCACCTTC
TRBJ2-1 TRBV29-1 TRBD2 NA 17 CSVQGLAGASSYNEQFF TGCAGCGTCCAGGGACTAGCGGGGGCGAGCTCCTACAATGAGCAGTTCTTC
TRBJ2-3 TRBV11-3 TRBD2 few 16 CASSPRTSGSTDTQYF TGTGCCAGCAGCCCCCGGACTAGCGGGAGCACAGATACGCAGTATTTT
TRBJ1-5 TRBV10-3 NA NA 17 CAISGGPGRDSNQPQHF TGTGCCATCAGTGGGGGACCTGGGAGGGATAGCAATCAGCCCCAGCATTTT
TRBJ1-5 TRBV30 TRBD1 NA 15 CAWSSPGQGPQPQHF TGTGCCTGGAGTAGTCCGGGACAGGGCCCTCAGCCCCAGCATTTT
TRBJ1-1 TRBV2 NA NA 13 CASSTELNTEAFF TGTGCCAGCTCGACAGAATTGAACACTGAAGCTTTCTTT
TRBJ1-3 TRBV19 NA once 15 CASSTSTNSGNTIYF TGTGCCAGTAGTACCTCGACAAACTCTGGAAACACCATATATTTT
TRBJ1-3 TRBV7-2 NA once 15 CASSIQPPSGNTIYF TGTGCCAGCAGTATACAGCCGCCTTCTGGAAACACCATATATTTT
TRBJ1-6 TRBV5-4 TRBD1 NA 15 CASSLDQGVNSPLHF TGTGCCAGCAGCTTGGACCAGGGGGTCAATTCACCCCTCCACTTT
TRBJ1-6 TRBV30 NA NA 12 CASGVRRSPLHF TGTGCATCGGGGGTCCGGCGGTCACCCCTCCACTTT
TRBJ2-2 TRBV5-4 TRBD2 NA 16 CASSAGTSGRTGELFF TGTGCCAGCAGCGCGGGGACTAGCGGGAGGACCGGGGAGCTGTTTTTT
TRBJ1-1 TRBV19 NA NA 13 CASTGDGVTEAFF TGTGCCAGTACCGGAGACGGGGTAACTGAAGCTTTCTTT
TRBJ1-2 TRBV5-4 TRBD1 NA 14 CASSSGTGFYGYTF TGTGCCAGCAGCTCGGGGACAGGGTTCTATGGCTACACCTTC
TRBJ2-5 TRBV27 NA NA 14 CASRKVGREETQYF TGTGCCAGTCGAAAGGTGGGCAGGGAAGAGACCCAGTACTTC
TRBJ2-2 TRBV5-1 TRBD2 NA 16 CASSPGLAVYTGELFF TGCGCCAGCAGCCCAGGACTAGCCGTATACACCGGGGAGCTGTTTTTT